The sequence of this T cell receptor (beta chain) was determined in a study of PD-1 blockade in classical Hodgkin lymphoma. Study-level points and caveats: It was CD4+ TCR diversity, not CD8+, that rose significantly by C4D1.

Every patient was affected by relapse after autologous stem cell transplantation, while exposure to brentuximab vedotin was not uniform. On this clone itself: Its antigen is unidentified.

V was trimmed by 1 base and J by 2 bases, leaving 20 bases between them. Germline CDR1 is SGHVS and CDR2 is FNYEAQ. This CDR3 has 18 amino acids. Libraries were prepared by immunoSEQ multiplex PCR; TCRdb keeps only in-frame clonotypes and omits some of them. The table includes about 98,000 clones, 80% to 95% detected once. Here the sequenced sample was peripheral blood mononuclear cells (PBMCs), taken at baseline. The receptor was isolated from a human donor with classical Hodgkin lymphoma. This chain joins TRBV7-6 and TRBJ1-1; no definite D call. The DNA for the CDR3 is TGTGCCAGCAGCTTAGAGTCTCGGGGAGGTACTAAAAACACTGAAGCTTTCTTT. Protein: CASSLESRGGTKNTEAFF. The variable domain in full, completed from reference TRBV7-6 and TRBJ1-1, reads GAGVSQSPRYKVTKRGQDVALRCDPISGHVSLYWYRQALGQGPEFLTYFNYEAQQDKSGLPNDRFSAERPEGSISTLTIQRTEQRDSAMYRCASSLESRGGTKNTEAFFGQGTRLTVV.